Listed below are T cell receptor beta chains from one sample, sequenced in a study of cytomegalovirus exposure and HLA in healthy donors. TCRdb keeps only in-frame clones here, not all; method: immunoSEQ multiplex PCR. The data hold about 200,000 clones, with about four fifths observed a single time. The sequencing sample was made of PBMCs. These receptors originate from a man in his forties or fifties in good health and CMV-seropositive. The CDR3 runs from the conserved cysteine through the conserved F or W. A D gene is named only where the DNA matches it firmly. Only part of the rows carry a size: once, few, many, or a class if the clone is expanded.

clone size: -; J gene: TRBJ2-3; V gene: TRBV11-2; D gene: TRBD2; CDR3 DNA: TGTGCCAGCAGCTTAGGACTAGCGGGGTTTAGCACAGATACGCAGTATTTT; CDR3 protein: CASSLGLAGFSTDTQYF
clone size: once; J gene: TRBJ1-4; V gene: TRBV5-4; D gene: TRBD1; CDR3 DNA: TGTGCCACCAGCCGCGGGACAGGGCAGGGGACAACTAATGAAAAACTGTTTTTT; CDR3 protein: CATSRGTGQGTTNEKLFF
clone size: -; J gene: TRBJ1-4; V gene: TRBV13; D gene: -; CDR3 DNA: TGTGCCAGCAGTCAGGGGCCGGGACGGGGAGAAAAACTGTTTTTT; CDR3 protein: CASSQGPGRGEKLFF
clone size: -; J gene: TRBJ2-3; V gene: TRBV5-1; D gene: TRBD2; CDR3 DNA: TGCGCCAGCAGCTTTCTAGCGGCGGGGAGATTCTCCCAGTATTTT; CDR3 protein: CASSFLAAGRFSQYF
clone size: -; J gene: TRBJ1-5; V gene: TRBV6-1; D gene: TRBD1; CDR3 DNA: TGTGCCAGCAGTATTCGAGAGGGGGCCAATCAGCCCCAGCATTTT; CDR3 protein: CASSIREGANQPQHF
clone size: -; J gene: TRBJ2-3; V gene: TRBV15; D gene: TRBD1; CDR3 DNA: TGTGCCACCAGCAGAGTGCAGGGGGGCACAGATACGCAGTATTTT; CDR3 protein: CATSRVQGGTDTQYF
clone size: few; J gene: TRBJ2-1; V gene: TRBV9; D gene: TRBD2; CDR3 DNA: TGTGCCAGCGGGGGACTAGTTAATGAGCAGTTCTTC; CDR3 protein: CASGGLVNEQFF
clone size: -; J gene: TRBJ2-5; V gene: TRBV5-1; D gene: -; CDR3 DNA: TGCGCCAGCAGCTCAAAACCCAGGATTCAAGAGACCCAGTACTTC; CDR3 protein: CASSSKPRIQETQYF
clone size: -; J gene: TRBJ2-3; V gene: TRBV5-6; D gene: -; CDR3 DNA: TGTGCCAGCAGGTTAGCGCAGACAGATACGCAGTATTTT; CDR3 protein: CASRLAQTDTQYF
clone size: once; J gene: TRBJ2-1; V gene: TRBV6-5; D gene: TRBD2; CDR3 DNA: TGTGCCAGCAGTTTTGGGACTAGCGGACTGGATGAGCAGTTCTTC; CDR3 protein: CASSFGTSGLDEQFF
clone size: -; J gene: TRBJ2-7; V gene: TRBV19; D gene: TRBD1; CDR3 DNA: TGTGCCAGTAGTGGACAGGGTTTAGGCTACGAGCAGTACTTC; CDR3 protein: CASSGQGLGYEQYF
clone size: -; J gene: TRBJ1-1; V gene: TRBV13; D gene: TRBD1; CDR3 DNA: TGTGCCAGCGAGGACAGGGGTTACACTGAAGCTTTCTTT; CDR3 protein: CASEDRGYTEAFF
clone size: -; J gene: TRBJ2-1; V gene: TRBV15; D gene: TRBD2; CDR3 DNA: TGTGCCACCAGCAGAGAGGGAACTAGCGGGTCTACCTACAATGAGCAGTTCTTC; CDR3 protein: CATSREGTSGSTYNEQFF
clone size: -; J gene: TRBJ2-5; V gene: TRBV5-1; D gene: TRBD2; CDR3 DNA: TGCGCCAGCAGCCTGGGGACTAGCGGGAGCGGAGAGACCCAGTACTTC; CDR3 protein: CASSLGTSGSGETQYF
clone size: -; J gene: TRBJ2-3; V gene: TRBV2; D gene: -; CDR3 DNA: TGTGCCAGCAGTAGTAGCCAACTTAACACAGATACGCAGTATTTT; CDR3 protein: CASSSSQLNTDTQYF
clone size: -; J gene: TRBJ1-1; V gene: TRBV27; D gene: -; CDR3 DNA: TGTGCCAGCAGTTTGACGACAGGGAACACTGAAGCTTTCTTT; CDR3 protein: CASSLTTGNTEAFF
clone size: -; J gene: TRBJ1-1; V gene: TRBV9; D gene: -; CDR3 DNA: TGTGCCAGCAGCATAGGACAGCTGAACACTGAAGCTTTCTTT; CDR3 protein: CASSIGQLNTEAFF
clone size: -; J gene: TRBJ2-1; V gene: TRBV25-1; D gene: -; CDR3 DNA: TGTGCCAGCAGTGACTTCACCGAGGGCGGCAATGAGCAGTTCTTC; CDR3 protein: CASSDFTEGGNEQFF
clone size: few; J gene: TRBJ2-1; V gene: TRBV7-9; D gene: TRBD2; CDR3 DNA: TGTGCCAGCAGCCCCCTAGCGGGAGGGCACAATGAGCAGTTCTTC; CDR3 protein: CASSPLAGGHNEQFF
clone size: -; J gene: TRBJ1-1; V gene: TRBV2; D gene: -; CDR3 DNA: TGTGCCAGCAGAGAAGGGGGGCTGGGTGACACTGAAGCTTTCTTT; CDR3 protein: CASREGGLGDTEAFF
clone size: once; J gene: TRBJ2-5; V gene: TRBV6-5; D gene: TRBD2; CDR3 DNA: TGTGCCAGCAGTTACTCAAGCGGGACTGGGGAGACCCAGTACTTC; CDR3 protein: CASSYSSGTGETQYF
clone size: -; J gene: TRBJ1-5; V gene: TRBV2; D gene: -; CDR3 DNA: TGTGCCAGCAGTAGGGGGATTAGCAATCAGCCCCAGCATTTT; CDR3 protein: CASSRGISNQPQHF
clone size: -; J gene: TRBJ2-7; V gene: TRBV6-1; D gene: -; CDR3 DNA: TGTGCCAGCAGTGAAACAGGGCGGGTCGGAGAGCAGTACTTC; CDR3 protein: CASSETGRVGEQYF
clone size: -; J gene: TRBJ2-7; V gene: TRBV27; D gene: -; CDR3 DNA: TGTGCCAGCAGTTTACAAGGGAGCTCCTACGAGCAGTACTTC; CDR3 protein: CASSLQGSSYEQYF
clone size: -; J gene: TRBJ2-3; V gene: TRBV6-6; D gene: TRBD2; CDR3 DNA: TGTGCCAGCAGTAGGGCGGGAGAGGTCACAGATACGCAGTATTTT; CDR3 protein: CASSRAGEVTDTQYF
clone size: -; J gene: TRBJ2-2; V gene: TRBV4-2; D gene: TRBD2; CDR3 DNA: TGTGCCAGCAGCCAAGTGGGGACTAGCGGGAGATCCGGGGAGCTGTTTTTT; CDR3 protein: CASSQVGTSGRSGELFF
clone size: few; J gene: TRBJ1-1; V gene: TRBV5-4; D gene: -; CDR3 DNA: TGTGCCAGCAGCTTGTACTTGAACACTGAAGCTTTCTTT; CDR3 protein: CASSLYLNTEAFF
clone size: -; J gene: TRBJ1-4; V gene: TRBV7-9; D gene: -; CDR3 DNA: TGTGCCAGCAGCTTGGGGGGAGAGGAAAAACTGTTTTTT; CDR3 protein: CASSLGGEEKLFF
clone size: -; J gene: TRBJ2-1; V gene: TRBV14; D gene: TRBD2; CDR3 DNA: TGTGCCAGCAGCCAACGGCTAGCGGGAATGTCGAATGAGCAGTTCTTC; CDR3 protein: CASSQRLAGMSNEQFF
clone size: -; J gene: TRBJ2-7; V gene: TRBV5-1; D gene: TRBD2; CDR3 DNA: TGCGCCAGCAGCTGGATGGGGCTAGCGGGGGGCTCCTACGAGCAGTACTTC; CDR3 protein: CASSWMGLAGGSYEQYF
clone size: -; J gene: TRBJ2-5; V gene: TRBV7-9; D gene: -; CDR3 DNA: TGTGCCAGCAGCTCCAACCTCCGGCGGGAGACCCAGTACTTC; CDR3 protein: CASSSNLRRETQYF
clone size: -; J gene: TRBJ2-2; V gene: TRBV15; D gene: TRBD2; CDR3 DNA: TGTGCCACCAGCCTATCTAGCGGGAGTTATCACGGGGAGCTGTTTTTT; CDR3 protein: CATSLSSGSYHGELFF
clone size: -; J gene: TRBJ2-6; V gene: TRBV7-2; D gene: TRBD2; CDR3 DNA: TGTGCCAGCAGCTTGGGGCTAGCGGGAGGCGCTGGGGCCAACGTCCTGACTTTC; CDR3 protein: CASSLGLAGGAGANVLTF
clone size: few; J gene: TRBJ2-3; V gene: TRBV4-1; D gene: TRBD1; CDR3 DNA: TGCGCCAGCAGTCCGGACAGGGGCACAGATACGCAGTATTTT; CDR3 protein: CASSPDRGTDTQYF
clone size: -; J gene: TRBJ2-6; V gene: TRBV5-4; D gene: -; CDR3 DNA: TGTGCCAGCAGCCTCTCTGGGGCCAACGTCCTGACTTTC; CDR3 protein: CASSLSGANVLTF
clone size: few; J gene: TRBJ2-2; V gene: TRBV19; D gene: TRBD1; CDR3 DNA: TGTGCCAGCGGGACAGGGTACACCGGGGAGCTGTTTTTT; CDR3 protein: CASGTGYTGELFF
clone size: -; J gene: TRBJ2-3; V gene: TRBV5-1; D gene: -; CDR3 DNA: TGCGCCAGCAGCGGCCGGGCTAGCGTTAGGTTAAGCACAGATACGCAGTATTTT; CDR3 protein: CASSGRASVRLSTDTQYF
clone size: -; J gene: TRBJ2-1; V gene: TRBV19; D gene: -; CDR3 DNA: TGTGCCAGTAGTATTGGCCTAGTGAGTGAGCAGTTCTTC; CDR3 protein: CASSIGLVSEQFF
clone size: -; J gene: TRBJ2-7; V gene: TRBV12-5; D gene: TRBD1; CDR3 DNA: TGTGCTAGTGGTTTTTATACCGGGACAGCCTACGAGCAGTACTTC; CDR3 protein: CASGFYTGTAYEQYF
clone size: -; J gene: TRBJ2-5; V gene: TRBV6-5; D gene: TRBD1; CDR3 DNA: TGTGCCAGTAGAAACAGGGGTAAAGAGACCCAGTACTTC; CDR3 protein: CASRNRGKETQYF
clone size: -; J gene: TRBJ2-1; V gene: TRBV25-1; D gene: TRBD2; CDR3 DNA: TGTGCCAGCAGTCCAACCAGCGGGAGCTCCTACAATGAGCAGTTCTTC; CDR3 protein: CASSPTSGSSYNEQFF
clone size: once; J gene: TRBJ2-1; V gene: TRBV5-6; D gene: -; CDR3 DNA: TGTGCCAGCAGCTTGATGCGAGCGGGCTACAATGAGCAGTTCTTC; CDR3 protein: CASSLMRAGYNEQFF
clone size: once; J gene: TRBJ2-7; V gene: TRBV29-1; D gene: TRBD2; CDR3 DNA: TGCAGCGTCCAACCGGGACTAGCGGCATACGAGCAGTACTTC; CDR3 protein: CSVQPGLAAYEQYF
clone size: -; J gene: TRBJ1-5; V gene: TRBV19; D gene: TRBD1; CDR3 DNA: TGTGCCACATACGGGACAGGGTTCAATCAGCCCCAGCATTTT; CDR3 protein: CATYGTGFNQPQHF
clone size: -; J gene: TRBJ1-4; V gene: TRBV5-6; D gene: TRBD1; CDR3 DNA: TGTGCCAGCAGCCATTCCGACAGGGGGTTTACTAATGAAAAACTGTTTTTT; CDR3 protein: CASSHSDRGFTNEKLFF
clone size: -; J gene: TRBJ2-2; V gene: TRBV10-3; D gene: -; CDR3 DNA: TGTGCCATCAGTCAGAACACCGGGGAGCTGTTTTTT; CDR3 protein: CAISQNTGELFF
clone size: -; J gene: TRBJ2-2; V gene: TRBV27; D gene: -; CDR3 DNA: TGTGCCAGCAGTTTCGGGGGGCCCGGGGAGCTGTTTTTT; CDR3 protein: CASSFGGPGELFF
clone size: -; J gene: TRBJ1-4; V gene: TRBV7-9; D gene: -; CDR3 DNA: TGTGCCAGCAGCATTTGGCAGGGGAAAGGTGAAAAACTGTTTTTT; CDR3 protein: CASSIWQGKGEKLFF
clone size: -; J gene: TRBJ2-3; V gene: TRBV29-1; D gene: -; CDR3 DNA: TGCAGCGTCTTAGCGGCTAGCACAGATACGCAGTATTTT; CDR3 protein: CSVLAASTDTQYF
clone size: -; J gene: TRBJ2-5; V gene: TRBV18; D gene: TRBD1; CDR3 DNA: TGTGCCAGCTCACCAAAGGGGACCCGGGACAGGTACCAAGAGACCCAGTACTTC; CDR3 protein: CASSPKGTRDRYQETQYF
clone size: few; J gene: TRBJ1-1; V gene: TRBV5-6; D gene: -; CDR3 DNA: TGTGCCAGCAGAATGGACCAAGGGGCTGAAGCTTTCTTT; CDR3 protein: CASRMDQGAEAFF
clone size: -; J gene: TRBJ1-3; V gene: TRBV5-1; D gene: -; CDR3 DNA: TGCGCCAGCAGCGCGGGATACTCTGGAAACACCATATATTTT; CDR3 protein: CASSAGYSGNTIYF
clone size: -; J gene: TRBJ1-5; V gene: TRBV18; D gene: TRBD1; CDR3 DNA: TGTGCCAGCTCGCGGGACAGGGATAGCAATCAGCCCCAGCATTTT; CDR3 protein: CASSRDRDSNQPQHF
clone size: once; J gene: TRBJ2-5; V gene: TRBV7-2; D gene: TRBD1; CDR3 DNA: TGTGCCAGCAGCCCGGGACAGCAAGAGACCCAGTACTTC; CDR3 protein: CASSPGQQETQYF
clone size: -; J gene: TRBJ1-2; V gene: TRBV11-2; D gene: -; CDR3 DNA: TGTGCCAGCAGCGAGCTATCCGGGGGGCTAGGCTATGGCTACACCTTC; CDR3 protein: CASSELSGGLGYGYTF
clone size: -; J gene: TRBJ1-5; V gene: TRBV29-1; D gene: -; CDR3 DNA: TGCAGCGTTGTTTACAGGGTTGGCCAGCCCCAGCATTTT; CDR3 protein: CSVVYRVGQPQHF
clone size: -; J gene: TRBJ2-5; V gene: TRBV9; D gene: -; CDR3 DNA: TGTGCCAGCAGCGCCAGTCCGGGACTCCGCATGGAGACCCAGTACTTC; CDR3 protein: CASSASPGLRMETQYF